One T cell receptor (beta chain) is described in this entry. Germline-derived CDR1 and CDR2 are SEHNR and FQNEAQ (reference sequence). The V and J ends lost 5 bases and 9 bases, in that order; junction bases with no gene match: 19. The CDR3 runs 19 residues. The data belong to a study of immune evolution from preneoplasia to lung adenocarcinoma. Background on the study: HLA loss of heterozygosity: over 5.5% AIS, about 15% MIA, over 30% ADC, none AAH.

Data came from immunoSEQ multiplex PCR; TCRdb stores just in-frame clones and leaves some out. The data hold around 4,100 clones, with about nine tenths observed a single time. Histologic diagnosis was independently verified by two lung pathologists. This clonotype was sampled from a donor of 70 years or more with lung adenocarcinoma. The chain joins TRBV7-9 to TRBJ2-2, with TRBD2 matching over 12 bases. Sequencing used FFPE minimally invasive lung adenocarcinoma tissue. This chain's CDR3 is CASSPLATHLAGGPRELFF. Written as DNA, the CDR3 is TGTGCCAGCAGCCCTTTGGCAACACATCTAGCGGGGGGGCCCCGGGAGCTGTTTTTT.